This T cell receptor beta chain was found in a study of beta chain features in type 1 diabetes. Study information: All samples together contributed more than 90,000,000 sorted cells for examination.

The study reverse transcribed the entire isolated RNA, so it sequenced expressed TCRB transcripts. Repertoires were generated with immunoSEQ multiplex PCR, while TCRdb's copy carries only in-frame clones and drops some. This sample yields roughly 150,000 clones, of which about a tenth are seen a single time; more than 0.4% belongs to the top ten. CD45RO/CCR7/CD25/CD127/CD95/CD27 staining was used to isolate CD4+ naive, central memory, regulatory and stem cell-like memory cells by sorting. The CDR3 covers 14 residues. V lost 5 bases and J lost 4, with 13 bases in between. Per germline, CDR1 SGHTA and CDR2 FQGTGA. The sample holds a few counts of this clone. The antigen is unknown. Study-wide findings and caveats: Possible PCR preference for shorter templates applied equally to patients and controls. The naive, central memory and Treg TCRB repertoires showed an apparent similarity that was greater among patients than among healthy donors. For Type 1 diabetes patients, all four CD4+ subsets carried TCRB CDR3s that were moderately but significantly shorter.

The source material was central memory CD4+ T cells from blood. The sequence derives from a young man with type 1 diabetes. The genes are TRBV7-3 and TRBJ2-3; no clear D gene. CDR3 residues: CASSVGEMPDTQYF. CDR3 DNA sequence: TGTGCCAGCAGCGTCGGAGAAATGCCAGATACGCAGTATTTT.